Detailed here is one T cell receptor beta chain. The antigen remains undetermined. Method: immunoSEQ multiplex PCR; TCRdb's copy keeps in-frame clones and lacks some. The data show about 1,800,000 clones, approximately 94% seen once. The data originate from a study of shared clonotypes between healthy human individuals. Study in general: Every donor yielded three CD4 naive, three CD4 memory, two CD8 naive and one CD8 memory plate. Study results and caveats: Though the depth was large, rarefaction showed that sorted-subset sequencing was incomplete. Among donors, clonotype sharing was expected to be affected by sequencing depth.

Trimming cost V 1 base and J 6 bases, with 9 bases left between them. The length of the CDR3 is 13 residues. Germline CDR1 reads MNHEY; CDR2 reads SVGAGI. Naive CD8 populations comprised CD45RO-negative cells positively selected for CCR7, excluding terminally differentiated effector memory CD45RA+ cells. The donors were adults (healthy and HIV-negative) with no recent acute infections or vaccinations. The sequence was obtained from a man aged 18 to 35 in good health. The chain couples TRBV6-5 to TRBJ1-1; D is ambiguous. The sequenced sample consisted of naive CD8+ T cells sorted from blood. The CDR3 loop is CASSYYGGSEAFF. CDR3 nucleotide sequence: TGTGCCAGCAGTTACTACGGTGGCTCTGAAGCTTTCTTT.